This T cell receptor (beta chain) was sequenced during a study of identical twins. Only a few counts were recorded for this clonotype. CDR1 and CDR2 (germline): MDHEN, SYDVKM. This CDR3 comprises 13 residues. V lost 5 bases, J lost 2 bases, and 10 bases lay in between. TCRdb passed the 5' RACE reads through MiXCR, listing each CDR3 protein once. The table lists 450,000 or so distinct CDR3 sequences, approximately 14% of them singletons, with around 0.57% in the top ten. These data were likewise used in another study, on yellow fever vaccine responses in identical twins.

The receptor was derived from a woman aged 18-30 years in good health. The sequenced material came from CD4+ T cells sorted from blood. J is TRBJ2-7 and V is TRBV28; D ambiguous. The CDR3 loop reads CASSRLLAYEQYF. For the CDR3, the DNA is TGTGCCAGCAGTCGACTCCTTGCCTACGAGCAGTACTTC. Supplemented by reference TRBV28 and TRBJ2-7, the full variable domain reads DVKVTQSSRYLVKRTGEKVFLECVQDMDHENMFWYRQDPGLGLRLIYFSYDVKMKEKGDIPEGYSVSREKKERFSLILESASTNQTSMYLCASSRLLAYEQYFGPGTRLTVT.